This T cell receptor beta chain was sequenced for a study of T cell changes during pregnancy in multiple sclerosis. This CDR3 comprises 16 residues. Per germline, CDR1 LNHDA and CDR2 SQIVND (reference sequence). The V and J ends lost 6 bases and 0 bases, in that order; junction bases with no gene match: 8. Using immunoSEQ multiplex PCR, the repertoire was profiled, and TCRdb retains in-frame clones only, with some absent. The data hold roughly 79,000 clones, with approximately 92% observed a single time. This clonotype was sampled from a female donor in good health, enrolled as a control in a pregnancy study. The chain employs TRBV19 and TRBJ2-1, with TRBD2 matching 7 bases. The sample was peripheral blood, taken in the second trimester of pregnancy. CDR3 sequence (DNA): TGTGCCAGTAGGAAAAAAGCGGGGAGCTCCTACAATGAGCAGTTCTTC. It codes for CASRKKAGSSYNEQFF. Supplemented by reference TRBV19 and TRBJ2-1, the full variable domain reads DGGITQSPKYLFRKEGQNVTLSCEQNLNHDAMYWYRQDPGQGLRLIYYSQIVNDFQKGDIAEGYSVSREKKESFPLTVTSAQKNPTAFYLCASRKKAGSSYNEQFFGPGTRLTVL.